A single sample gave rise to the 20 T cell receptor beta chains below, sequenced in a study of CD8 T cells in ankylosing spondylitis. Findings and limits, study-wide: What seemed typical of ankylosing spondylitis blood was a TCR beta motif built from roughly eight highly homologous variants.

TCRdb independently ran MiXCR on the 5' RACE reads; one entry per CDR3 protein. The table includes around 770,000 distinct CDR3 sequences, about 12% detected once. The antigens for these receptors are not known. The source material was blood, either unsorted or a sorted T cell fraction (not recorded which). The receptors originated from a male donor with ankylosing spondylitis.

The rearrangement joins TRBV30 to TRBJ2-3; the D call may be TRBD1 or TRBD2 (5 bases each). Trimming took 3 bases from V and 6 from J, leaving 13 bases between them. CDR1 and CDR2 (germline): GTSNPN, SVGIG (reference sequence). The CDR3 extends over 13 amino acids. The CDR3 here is CAWRTGPGDTQYF. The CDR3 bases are TGTGCCTGGAGGACGGGACCCGGGGATACGCAGTATTTT.

CDR3 sequence: CASSQLGQGRTEAFF. CDR3 sequence (DNA): TGTGCCAGCAGCCAACTCGGACAGGGAAGGACTGAAGCTTTCTTT. The chain has TRBV3-1 and TRBJ1-1; 8 nucleotides align to TRBD1. Germline V gene lookup returns CDR1 LGHDT and CDR2 YNNKEL (reference sequence). V shed 2 bases, J shed 5 bases, and the junction held 7 bases outside the gene matches. The CDR3 covers 15 residues.

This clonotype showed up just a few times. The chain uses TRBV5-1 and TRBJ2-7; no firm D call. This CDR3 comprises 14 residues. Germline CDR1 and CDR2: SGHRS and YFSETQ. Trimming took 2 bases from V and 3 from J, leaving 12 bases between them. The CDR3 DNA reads TGCGCCAGCAGCTTTGTAGCCCTGAACTACGAGCAGTACTTC. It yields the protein CASSFVALNYEQYF.

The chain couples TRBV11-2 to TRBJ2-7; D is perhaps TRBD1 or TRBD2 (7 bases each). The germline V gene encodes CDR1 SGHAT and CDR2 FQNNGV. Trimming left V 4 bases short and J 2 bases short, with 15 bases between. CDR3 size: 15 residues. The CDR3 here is CASSSGGGLTYEQYF. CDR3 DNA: TGTGCCAGCAGCTCAGGGGGGGGGCTAACCTACGAGCAGTACTTC.

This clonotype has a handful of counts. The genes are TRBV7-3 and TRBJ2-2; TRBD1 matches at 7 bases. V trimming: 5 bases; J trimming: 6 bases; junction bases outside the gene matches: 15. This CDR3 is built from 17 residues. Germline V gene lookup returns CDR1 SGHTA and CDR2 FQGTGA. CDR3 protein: CASSIRPRQGEAGELFF. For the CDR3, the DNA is TGTGCCAGCAGCATCCGTCCCCGACAGGGAGAGGCCGGGGAGCTGTTTTTT.

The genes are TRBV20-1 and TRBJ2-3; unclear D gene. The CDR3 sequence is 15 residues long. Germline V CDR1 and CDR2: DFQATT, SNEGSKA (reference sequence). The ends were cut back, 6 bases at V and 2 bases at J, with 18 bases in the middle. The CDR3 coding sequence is TGCAGTGCCCCCGCCGAAGCGAGAGCCACAGATACGCAGTATTTT. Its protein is CSAPAEARATDTQYF.

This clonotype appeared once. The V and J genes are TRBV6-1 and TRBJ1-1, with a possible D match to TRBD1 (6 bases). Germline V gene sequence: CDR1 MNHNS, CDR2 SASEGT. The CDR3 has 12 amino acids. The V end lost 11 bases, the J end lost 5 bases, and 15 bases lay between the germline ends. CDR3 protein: CAGPGHRTEAFF. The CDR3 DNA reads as TGTGCCGGACCGGGACATCGGACTGAAGCTTTCTTT.

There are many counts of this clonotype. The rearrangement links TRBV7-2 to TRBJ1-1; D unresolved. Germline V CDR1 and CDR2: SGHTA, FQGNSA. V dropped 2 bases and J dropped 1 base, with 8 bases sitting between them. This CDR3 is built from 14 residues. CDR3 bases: TGTGCCAGCAGCTTAAGGTTATCGAACACTGAAGCTTTCTTT. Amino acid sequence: CASSLRLSNTEAFF.

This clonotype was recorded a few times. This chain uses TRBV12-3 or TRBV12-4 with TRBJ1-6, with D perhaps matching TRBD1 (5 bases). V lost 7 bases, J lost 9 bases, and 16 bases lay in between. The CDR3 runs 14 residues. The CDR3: CASTIRQGASPLHF. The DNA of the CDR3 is TGTGCCAGCACCATCAGACAAGGGGCTTCACCCCTCCACTTT.

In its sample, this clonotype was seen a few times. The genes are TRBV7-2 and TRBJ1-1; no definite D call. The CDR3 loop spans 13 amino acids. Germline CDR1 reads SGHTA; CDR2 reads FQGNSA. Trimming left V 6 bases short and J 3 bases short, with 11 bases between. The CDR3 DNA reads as TGTGCCAGCAGGAAAGGGAGGGACACTGAAGCTTTCTTT. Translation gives CASRKGRDTEAFF.

CDR3 amino acids: CAISESLYRGRKDTQYF. CDR3 DNA: TGTGCCATCAGTGAGTCCCTGTACAGGGGGCGCAAGGATACGCAGTATTTT. V is TRBV10-3 and J is TRBJ2-3; 9 nucleotides align to TRBD1. After removal of 0 bases from V and 6 bases from J, the junction contained 10 bases not matched to a gene. CDR3 length: 17 amino acids. Germline loops: CDR1 ENHRY, CDR2 SYGVKD.

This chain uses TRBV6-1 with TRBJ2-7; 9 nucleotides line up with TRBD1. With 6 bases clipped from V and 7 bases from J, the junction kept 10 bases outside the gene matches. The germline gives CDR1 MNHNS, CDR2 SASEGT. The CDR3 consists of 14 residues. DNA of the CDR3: TGTGCCAGCAGCGCCGGGACAGGGCTCCGAGAGCAGTACTTC. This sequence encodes CASSAGTGLREQYF.

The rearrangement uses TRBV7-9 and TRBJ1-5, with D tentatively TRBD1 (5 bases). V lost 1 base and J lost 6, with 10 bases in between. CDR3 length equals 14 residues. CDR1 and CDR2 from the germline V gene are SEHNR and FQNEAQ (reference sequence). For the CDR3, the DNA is TGTGCCAGCAGCTTAGTAGGGGACCCTCAGCCCCAGCATTTT. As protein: CASSLVGDPQPQHF.

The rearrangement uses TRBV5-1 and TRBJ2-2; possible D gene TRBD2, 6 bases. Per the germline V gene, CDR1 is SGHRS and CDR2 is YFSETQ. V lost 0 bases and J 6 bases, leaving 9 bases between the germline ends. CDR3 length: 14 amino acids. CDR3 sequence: CASSLDPGAGELFF. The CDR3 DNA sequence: TGCGCCAGCAGCTTGGATCCGGGGGCCGGGGAGCTGTTTTTT.

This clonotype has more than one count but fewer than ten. CDR3 residues: CATSADAGYGYTF. The CDR3 DNA is TGCGCCACCAGTGCCGACGCCGGCTATGGCTACACCTTC. The J gene is TRBJ1-2, the V gene TRBV5-1, with D unresolved. The CDR3 runs 13 residues. Trimming cost V 9 bases and J 4 bases, with 16 bases left between them. The germline V gene encodes CDR1 SGHRS and CDR2 YFSETQ.

The DNA of the CDR3 is TGCAGTGCTAGAGATCGCCGGGGGTTCTCCTACAATGAGCAGTTCTTC. The encoded protein is CSARDRRGFSYNEQFF. The chain couples TRBV20-1 to TRBJ2-1, with D maybe TRBD2 (6 bases). This CDR3 is 16 amino acids long. CDR1 and CDR2 from the germline V gene are DFQATT and SNEGSKA (reference sequence). The ends were cut back, 0 bases at V and 0 bases at J, with 12 bases in the middle.

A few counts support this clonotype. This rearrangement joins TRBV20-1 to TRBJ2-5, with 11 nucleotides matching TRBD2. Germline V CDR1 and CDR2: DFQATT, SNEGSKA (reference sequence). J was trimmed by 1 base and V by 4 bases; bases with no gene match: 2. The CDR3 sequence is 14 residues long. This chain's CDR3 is CSAKTSGTQETQYF. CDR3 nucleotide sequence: TGCAGTGCTAAGACTAGCGGGACCCAAGAGACCCAGTACTTC.

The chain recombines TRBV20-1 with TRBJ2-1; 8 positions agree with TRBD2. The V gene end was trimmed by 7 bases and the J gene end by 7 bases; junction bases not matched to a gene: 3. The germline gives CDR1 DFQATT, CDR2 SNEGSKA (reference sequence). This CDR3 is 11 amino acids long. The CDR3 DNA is TGCAGTGGGACTAGCCTAAATGAGCAGTTCTTC. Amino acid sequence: CSGTSLNEQFF.

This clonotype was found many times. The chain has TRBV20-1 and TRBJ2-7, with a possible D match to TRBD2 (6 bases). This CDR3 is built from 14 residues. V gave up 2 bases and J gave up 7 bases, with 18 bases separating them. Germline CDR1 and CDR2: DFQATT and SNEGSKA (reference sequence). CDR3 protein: CSARRSGGLLEQYF. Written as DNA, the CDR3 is TGCAGTGCTAGAAGGAGCGGAGGGCTATTGGAGCAGTACTTC.

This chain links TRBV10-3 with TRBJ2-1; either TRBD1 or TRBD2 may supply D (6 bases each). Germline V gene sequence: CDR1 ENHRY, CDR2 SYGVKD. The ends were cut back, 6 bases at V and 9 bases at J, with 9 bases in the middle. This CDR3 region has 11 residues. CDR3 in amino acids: CAIRGGVEQFF. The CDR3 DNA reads TGTGCCATCAGGGGGGGCGTTGAGCAGTTCTTC.